This TCR beta chain comes out of a study of human T cells and chemical hapten exposure. Looking at the study overall: After 6 days, upper back 0.01% DPC patch tests were scored.

TCRdb processed the RACE reads anew with MiXCR; each CDR3 protein has one entry. The sample has 110,000 to 150,000 distinct CDR3 sequences; approximately 12% are singletons. Points from the study as a whole: Because all patients had alopecia, their immune responses might differ from healthy ones.

Germline CDR1 reads SGHDT; CDR2 reads YYEEEE. The junction had 8 bases not matched to a gene; V was cut back by 1 base and J by 8 bases. The CDR3 has 14 residues. This clonotype was found a few times. The antigen remains undetermined. This sample's time point: patch test 2, 6 weeks after DPC sensitization. Noted treatment: therapeutic diphenylcyclopropenone sensitization with weekly scalp DPC. Blood was collected ahead of every patch test applied. Non-pregnant alopecia patients aged 18 to 70, suitable for DPC therapy. The TCR sequence derives from a woman between 50 and 59 years old with alopecia areata. Some clones in this sample may be carry-over from other donors' samples. The chain carries TRBV5-6 and TRBJ2-5, with 7 positions matching TRBD2. Sequencing was performed on whole blood, taken in connection with sensitization to the hapten diphenylcyclopropenone (DPC). Here the CDR3 reads CASSLPSGPQTQYF. In DNA form, the CDR3 reads TGTGCCAGCAGCTTGCCTAGCGGCCCCCAAACCCAGTACTTC.